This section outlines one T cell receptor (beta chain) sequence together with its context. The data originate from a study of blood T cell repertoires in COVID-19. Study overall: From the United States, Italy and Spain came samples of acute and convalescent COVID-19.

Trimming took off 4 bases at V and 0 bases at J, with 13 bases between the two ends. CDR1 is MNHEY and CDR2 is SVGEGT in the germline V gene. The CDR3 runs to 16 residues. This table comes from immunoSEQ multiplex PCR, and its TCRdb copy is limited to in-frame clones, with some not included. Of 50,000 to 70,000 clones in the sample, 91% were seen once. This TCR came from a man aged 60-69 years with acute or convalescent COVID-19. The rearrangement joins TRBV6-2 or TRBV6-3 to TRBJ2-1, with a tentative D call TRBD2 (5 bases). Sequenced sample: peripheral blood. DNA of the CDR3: TGTGCCAGCAGTTCCGGCGGGTTGAGCTCCTACAATGAGCAGTTCTTC. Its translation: CASSSGGLSSYNEQFF.